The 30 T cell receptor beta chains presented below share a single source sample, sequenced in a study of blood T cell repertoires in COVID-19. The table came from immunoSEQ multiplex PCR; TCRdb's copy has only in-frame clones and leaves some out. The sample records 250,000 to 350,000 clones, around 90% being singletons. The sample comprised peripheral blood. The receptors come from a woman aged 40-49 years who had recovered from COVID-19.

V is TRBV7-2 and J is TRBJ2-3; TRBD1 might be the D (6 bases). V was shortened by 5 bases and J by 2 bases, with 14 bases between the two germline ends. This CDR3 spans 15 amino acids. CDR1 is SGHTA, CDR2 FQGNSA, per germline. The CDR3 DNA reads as TGTGCCAGCAGCGCACAGGGATTACACACAGATACGCAGTATTTT. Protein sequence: CASSAQGLHTDTQYF. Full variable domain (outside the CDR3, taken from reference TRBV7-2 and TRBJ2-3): GAGVSQSPSNKVTEKGKDVELRCDPISGHTALYWYRQSLGQGLEFLIYFQGNSAPDKSGLPSDRFSAERTGGSVSTLTIQRTQQEDSAVYLCASSAQGLHTDTQYFGPGTRLTVL.

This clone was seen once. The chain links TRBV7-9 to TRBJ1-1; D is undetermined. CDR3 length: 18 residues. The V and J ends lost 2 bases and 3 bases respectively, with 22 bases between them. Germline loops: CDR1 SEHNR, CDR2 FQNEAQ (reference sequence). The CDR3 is CASSLRFSVDLGDTEAFF. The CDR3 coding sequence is TGTGCCAGCAGCTTAAGATTTAGTGTCGACCTCGGAGACACTGAAGCTTTCTTT.

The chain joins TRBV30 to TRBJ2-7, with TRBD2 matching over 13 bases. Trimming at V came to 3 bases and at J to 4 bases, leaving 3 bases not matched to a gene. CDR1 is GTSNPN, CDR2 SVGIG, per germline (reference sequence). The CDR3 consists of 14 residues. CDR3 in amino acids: CAWRLAGGLYEQYF. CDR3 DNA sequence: TGTGCCTGGAGACTAGCGGGAGGGCTGTACGAGCAGTACTTC.

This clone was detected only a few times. The chain's CDR3 is CASSPHPGTGGEEGEKLFF. In DNA form, the CDR3 reads TGTGCCAGCAGCCCGCACCCTGGGACAGGGGGCGAAGAAGGTGAAAAACTGTTTTTT. V gene TRBV3-1 (or the pseudogene TRBV3-2) combines with J gene TRBJ1-4; 12 bases line up with TRBD1. CDR3 length: 19 amino acids. V was clipped by 4 bases and J by 7 bases; unmatched bases: 16. CDR1 is LGHDT and CDR2 is YNNKEL in the germline V gene (reference sequence).

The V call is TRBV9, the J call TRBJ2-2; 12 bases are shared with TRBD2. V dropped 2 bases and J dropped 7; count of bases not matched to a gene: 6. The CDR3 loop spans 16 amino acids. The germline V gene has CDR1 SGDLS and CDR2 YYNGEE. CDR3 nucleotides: TGTGCCAGCAGCGTTGGACTAGCGGGATCCATCGGGGAGCTGTTTTTT. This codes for CASSVGLAGSIGELFF. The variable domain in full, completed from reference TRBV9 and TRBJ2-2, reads DSGVTQTPKHLITATGQRVTLRCSPRSGDLSVYWYQQSLDQGLQFLIQYYNGEERAKGNILERFSAQQFPDLHSELNLSSLELGDSALYFCASSVGLAGSIGELFFGEGSRLTVL.

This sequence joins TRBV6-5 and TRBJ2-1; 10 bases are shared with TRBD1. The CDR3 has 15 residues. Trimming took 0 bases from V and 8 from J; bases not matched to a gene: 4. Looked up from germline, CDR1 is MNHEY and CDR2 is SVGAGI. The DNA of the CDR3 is TGTGCCAGCAGTTACTCGAGACAGGGGGCCCATGAGCAGTTCTTC. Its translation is CASSYSRQGAHEQFF.

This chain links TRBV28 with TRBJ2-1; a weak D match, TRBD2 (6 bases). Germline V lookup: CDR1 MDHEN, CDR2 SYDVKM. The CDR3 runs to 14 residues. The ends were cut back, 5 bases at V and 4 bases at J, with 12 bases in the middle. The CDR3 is CASSPPGEYNEQFF. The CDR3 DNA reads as TGTGCCAGCAGTCCCCCGGGAGAATACAATGAGCAGTTCTTC.

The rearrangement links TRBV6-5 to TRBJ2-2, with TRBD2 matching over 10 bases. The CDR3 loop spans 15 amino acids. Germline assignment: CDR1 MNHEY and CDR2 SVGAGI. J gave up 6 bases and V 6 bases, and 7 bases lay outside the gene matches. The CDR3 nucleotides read TGTGCCAGCAGGGGCGAGGGACTAGCGCCCGGGGAGCTGTTTTTT. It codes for CASRGEGLAPGELFF.

The CDR3 DNA sequence: TGTGCCAGTAGTATAGTTAAGACAGGGAAGATGTGGTACGAGCAGTACTTC. It specifies CASSIVKTGKMWYEQYF. The chain links TRBV19 to TRBJ2-7; 7 positions agree with TRBD1. Germline loops: CDR1 LNHDA, CDR2 SQIVND (reference sequence). The CDR3 has 17 amino acids. The ends lost 1 base at V and 4 bases at J; junction bases unmatched: 13. The whole variable domain, remainder taken from reference TRBV19 and TRBJ2-7, is DGGITQSPKYLFRKEGQNVTLSCEQNLNHDAMYWYRQDPGQGLRLIYYSQIVNDFQKGDIAEGYSVSREKKESFPLTVTSAQKNPTAFYLCASSIVKTGKMWYEQYFGPGTRLTVT.

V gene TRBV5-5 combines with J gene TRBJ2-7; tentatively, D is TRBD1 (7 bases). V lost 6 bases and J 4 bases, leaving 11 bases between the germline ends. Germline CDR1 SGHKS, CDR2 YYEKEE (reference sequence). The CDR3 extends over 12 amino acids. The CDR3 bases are TGTGCCAGCAACAGGGGAGGTTACGAGCAGTACTTC. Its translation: CASNRGGYEQYF. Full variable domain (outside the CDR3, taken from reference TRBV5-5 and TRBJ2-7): DAGVTQSPTHLIKTRGQQVTLRCSPISGHKSVSWYQQVLGQGPQFIFQYYEKEERGRGNFPDRFSARQFPNYSSELNVNALLLGDSALYLCASNRGGYEQYFGPGTRLTVT.

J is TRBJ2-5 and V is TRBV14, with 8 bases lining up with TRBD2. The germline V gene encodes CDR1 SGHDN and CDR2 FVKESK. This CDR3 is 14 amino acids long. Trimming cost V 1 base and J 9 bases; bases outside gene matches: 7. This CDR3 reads CASSQGGRREAQYF. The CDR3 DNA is TGTGCCAGCAGCCAAGGAGGTCGGCGGGAGGCCCAGTACTTC. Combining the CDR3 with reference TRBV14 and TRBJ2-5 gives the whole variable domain EAGVTQFPSHSVIEKGQTVTLRCDPISGHDNLYWYRRVMGKEIKFLLHFVKESKQDESGMPNNRFLAERTGGTYSTLKVQPAELEDSGVYFCASSQGGRREAQYFGPGTRLLVL.

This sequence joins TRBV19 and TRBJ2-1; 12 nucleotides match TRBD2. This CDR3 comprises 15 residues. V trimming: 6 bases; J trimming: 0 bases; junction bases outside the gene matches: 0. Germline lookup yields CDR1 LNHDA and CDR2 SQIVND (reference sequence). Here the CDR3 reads CASRTSGSSYNEQFF. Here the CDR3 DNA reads TGTGCCAGTAGGACTAGCGGGAGCTCCTACAATGAGCAGTTCTTC.

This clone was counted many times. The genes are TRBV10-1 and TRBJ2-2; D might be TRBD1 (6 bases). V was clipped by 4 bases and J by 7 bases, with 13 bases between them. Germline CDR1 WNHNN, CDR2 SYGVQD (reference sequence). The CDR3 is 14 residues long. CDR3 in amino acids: CASSGRQGHGELFF. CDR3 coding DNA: TGCGCCAGCAGTGGTAGGCAGGGACACGGGGAGCTGTTTTTT.

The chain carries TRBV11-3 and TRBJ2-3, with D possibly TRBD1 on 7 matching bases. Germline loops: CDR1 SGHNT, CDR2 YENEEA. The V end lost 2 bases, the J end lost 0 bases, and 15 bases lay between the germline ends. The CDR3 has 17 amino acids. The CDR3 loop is CASSLPRGVGSTDTQYF. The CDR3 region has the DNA TGTGCCAGCAGCTTACCCAGGGGGGTGGGTAGCACAGATACGCAGTATTTT.

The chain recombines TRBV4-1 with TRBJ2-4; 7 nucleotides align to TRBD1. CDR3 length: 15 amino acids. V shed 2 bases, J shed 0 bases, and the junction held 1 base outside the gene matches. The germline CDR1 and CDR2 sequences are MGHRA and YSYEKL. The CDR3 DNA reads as TGCGCCAGCAGCCAAACAGGGGTAGCCAAAAACATTCAGTACTTC. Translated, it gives CASSQTGVAKNIQYF.

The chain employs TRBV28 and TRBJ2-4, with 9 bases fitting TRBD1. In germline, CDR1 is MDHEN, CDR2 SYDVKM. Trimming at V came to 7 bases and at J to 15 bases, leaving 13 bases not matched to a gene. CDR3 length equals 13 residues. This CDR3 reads CASIARTGAPRYF. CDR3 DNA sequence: TGTGCCAGCATAGCTCGGACAGGGGCACCCCGGTACTTC.

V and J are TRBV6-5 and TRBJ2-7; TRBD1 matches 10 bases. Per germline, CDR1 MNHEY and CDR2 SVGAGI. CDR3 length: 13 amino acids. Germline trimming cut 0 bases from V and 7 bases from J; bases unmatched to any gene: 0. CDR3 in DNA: TGTGCCAGCAGTTACTCGGACAGGGGGGAGCAGTACTTC. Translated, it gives CASSYSDRGEQYF.

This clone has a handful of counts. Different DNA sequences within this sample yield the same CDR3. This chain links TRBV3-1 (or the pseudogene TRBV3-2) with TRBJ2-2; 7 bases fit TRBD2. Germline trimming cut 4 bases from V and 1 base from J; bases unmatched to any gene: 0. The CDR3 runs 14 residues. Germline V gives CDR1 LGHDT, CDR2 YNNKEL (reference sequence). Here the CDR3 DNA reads TGTGCCAGCAGCCCTAGCGGGAACACCGGGGAGCTGTTTTTT. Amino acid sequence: CASSPSGNTGELFF.

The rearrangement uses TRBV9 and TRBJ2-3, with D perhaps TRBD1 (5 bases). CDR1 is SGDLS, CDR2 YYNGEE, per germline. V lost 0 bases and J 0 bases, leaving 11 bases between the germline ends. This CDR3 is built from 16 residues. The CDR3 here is CASSVATDTSTDTQYF. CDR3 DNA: TGTGCCAGCAGCGTAGCTACGGACACAAGCACAGATACGCAGTATTTT.

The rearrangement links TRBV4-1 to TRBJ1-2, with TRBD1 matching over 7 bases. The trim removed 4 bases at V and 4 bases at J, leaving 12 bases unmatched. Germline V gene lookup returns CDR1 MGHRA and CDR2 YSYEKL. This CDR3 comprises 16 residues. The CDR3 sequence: CASSRPGQTLAYGYTF. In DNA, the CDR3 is TGCGCCAGCAGCCGACCGGGACAGACCCTCGCCTATGGCTACACCTTC.

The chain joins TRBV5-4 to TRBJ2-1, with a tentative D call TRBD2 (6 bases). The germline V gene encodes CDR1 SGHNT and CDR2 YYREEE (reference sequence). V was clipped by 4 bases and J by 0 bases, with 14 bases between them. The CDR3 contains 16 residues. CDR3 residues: CASSLDGSSSYNEQFF. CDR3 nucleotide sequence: TGTGCCAGCAGCCTAGACGGGAGTAGCTCCTACAATGAGCAGTTCTTC.

In DNA form, the CDR3 reads TGTGCCAGCAGCCAAGAGGCGGGAAAGACCCAGTACTTC. Protein: CASSQEAGKTQYF. V is TRBV3-1 (or the pseudogene TRBV3-2) and J is TRBJ2-5; D perhaps matches TRBD2 (6 bases). The CDR3 runs 13 residues. Germline lookup yields CDR1 LGHDT and CDR2 YNNKEL (reference sequence). V lost 0 bases and J lost 6, with 8 bases in between.

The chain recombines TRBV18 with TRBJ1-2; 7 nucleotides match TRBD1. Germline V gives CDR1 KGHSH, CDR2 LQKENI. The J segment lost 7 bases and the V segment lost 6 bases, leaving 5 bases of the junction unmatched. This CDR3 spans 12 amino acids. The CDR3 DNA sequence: TGTGCCAGCTCGAGACAGGGTATTGGCTACACCTTC. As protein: CASSRQGIGYTF.

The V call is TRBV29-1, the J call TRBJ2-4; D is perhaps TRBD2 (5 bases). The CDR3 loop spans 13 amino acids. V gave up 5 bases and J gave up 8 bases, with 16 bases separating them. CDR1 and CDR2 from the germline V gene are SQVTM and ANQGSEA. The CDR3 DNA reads TGCAGCGTTATGAGGCAAGTGGGAGACATTCAGTACTTC. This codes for CSVMRQVGDIQYF.

The CDR3 reads CASSISRDTEAFF. The CDR3 DNA is TGTGCCAGTAGTATTAGCAGGGACACTGAAGCTTTCTTT. The chain is built from TRBV19 and TRBJ1-1; a weak D match, TRBD1 (5 bases). This CDR3 contains 13 residues. Deletions cut 3 bases from V and 3 bases from J, with 8 bases between. Germline-derived CDR1 and CDR2 are LNHDA and SQIVND (reference sequence).

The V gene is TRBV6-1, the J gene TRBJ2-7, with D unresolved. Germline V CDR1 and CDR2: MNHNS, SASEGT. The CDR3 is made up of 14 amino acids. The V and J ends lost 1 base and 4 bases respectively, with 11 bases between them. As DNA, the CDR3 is TGTGCCAGCAGTGAAGTTTGGCAGACTTACGAGCAGTACTTC. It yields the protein CASSEVWQTYEQYF.

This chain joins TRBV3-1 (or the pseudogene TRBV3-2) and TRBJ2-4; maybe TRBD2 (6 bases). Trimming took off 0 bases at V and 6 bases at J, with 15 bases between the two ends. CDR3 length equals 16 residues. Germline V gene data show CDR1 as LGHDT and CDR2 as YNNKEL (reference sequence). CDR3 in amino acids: CASSQDSVSGSNIQYF. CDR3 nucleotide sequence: TGTGCCAGCAGCCAAGATTCGGTTAGCGGCTCAAACATTCAGTACTTC.

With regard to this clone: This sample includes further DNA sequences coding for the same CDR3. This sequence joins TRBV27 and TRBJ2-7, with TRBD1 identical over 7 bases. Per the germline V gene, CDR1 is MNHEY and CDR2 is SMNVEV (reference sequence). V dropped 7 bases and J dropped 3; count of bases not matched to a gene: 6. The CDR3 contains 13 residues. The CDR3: CASTRQGSYEQYF. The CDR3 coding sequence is TGTGCCAGCACCCGACAGGGCAGCTACGAGCAGTACTTC.

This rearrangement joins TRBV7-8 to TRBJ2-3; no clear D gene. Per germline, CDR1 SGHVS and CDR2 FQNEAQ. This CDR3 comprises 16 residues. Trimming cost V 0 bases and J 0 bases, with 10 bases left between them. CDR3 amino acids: CASSLAAGWSTDTQYF. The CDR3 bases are TGTGCCAGCAGCTTAGCGGCTGGCTGGAGCACAGATACGCAGTATTTT. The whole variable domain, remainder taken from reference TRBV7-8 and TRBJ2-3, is GAGVSQSPRYKVAKRGQDVALRCDPISGHVSLFWYQQALGQGPEFLTYFQNEAQLDKSGLPSDRFFAERPEGSVSTLKIQRTQQEDSAVYLCASSLAAGWSTDTQYFGPGTRLTVL.

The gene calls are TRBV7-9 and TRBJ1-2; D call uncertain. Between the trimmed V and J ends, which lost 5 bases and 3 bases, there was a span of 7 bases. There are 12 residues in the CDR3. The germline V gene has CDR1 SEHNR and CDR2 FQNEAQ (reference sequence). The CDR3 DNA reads TGTGCCAGCAGCCCCGAGGACTATGGCTACACCTTC. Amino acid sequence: CASSPEDYGYTF.